Presented here are 29 T cell receptor beta chains from one specimen sequenced in a study of T cell responses to AZD1222 COVID-19 vaccine. TCRdb keeps only in-frame clones here, not all; method: immunoSEQ multiplex PCR. The data show roughly 150,000 clones, roughly 85% seen once. The material sequenced was peripheral blood, taken 28 days after the second AZD1222 dose. The receptor set was obtained from an adult who received the AZD1222 COVID-19 vaccine.

The chain recombines TRBV27 with TRBJ1-2; a possible D gene is TRBD1 (5 bases). The CDR3 extends over 13 amino acids. Trimming left V 6 bases short and J 5 bases short, with 13 bases between. Germline V gene sequence: CDR1 MNHEY, CDR2 SMNVEV (reference sequence). The CDR3 DNA reads TGTGCCAGCAGCCTAGGGACGGCTTATGGCTACACCTTC. Amino acids: CASSLGTAYGYTF.

The rearrangement uses TRBV4-1 and TRBJ1-2; maybe TRBD1 (5 bases). Germline V gene lookup returns CDR1 MGHRA and CDR2 YSYEKL. Between the trimmed V and J ends, which lost 4 bases and 7 bases, there was a span of 19 bases. The CDR3 loop spans 15 amino acids. The CDR3 region has the DNA TGCGCCAGCAGCCCGCCCCCTGGGACGGCTTTTGGCTACACCTTC. Its translation is CASSPPPGTAFGYTF.

This clone was counted between two and nine times. The chain joins TRBV6-5 to TRBJ1-1; D possibly corresponds to TRBD1 (5 bases). V lost 7 bases and J lost 5, with 17 bases in between. The germline V gene encodes CDR1 MNHEY and CDR2 SVGAGI. The CDR3 runs to 14 residues. The CDR3: CASNKQGVRTEAFF. The CDR3 DNA follows: TGTGCCAGCAACAAACAAGGGGTTAGGACTGAAGCTTTCTTT.

The chain links TRBV6-2 or TRBV6-3 to TRBJ2-7; D not certain. Germline loops: CDR1 MNHEY, CDR2 SVGEGT. The CDR3 is 16 amino acids. The V gene lost 0 bases and the J gene lost 0 bases, with 12 bases spanning the gap. CDR3 region: CASSYSNPRRSYEQYF. The CDR3 nucleotides read TGTGCCAGCAGTTACTCGAATCCCAGGCGCTCCTACGAGCAGTACTTC.

The genes are TRBV19 and TRBJ2-6; D is possibly TRBD1 (5 bases). The ends were cut back, 5 bases at V and 2 bases at J, with 10 bases in the middle. The CDR3 runs 15 residues. Germline loops: CDR1 LNHDA, CDR2 SQIVND (reference sequence). The CDR3 sequence is CASSSTVTGANVLTF. The DNA of the CDR3 is TGTGCCAGTAGTTCGACAGTTACTGGGGCCAACGTCCTGACTTTC.

This clone was picked up one time. The chain uses TRBV19 and TRBJ1-1; D not certain. In germline, CDR1 is LNHDA, CDR2 SQIVND (reference sequence). V was clipped by 4 bases and J by 5 bases, with 17 bases between them. The CDR3 extends over 15 amino acids. The CDR3: CASSTTKYGETEAFF. Here the CDR3 DNA reads TGTGCCAGTAGTACAACTAAATATGGAGAGACTGAAGCTTTCTTT.

This chain uses TRBV15 with TRBJ1-2; D remains ambiguous. Trimming cost V 0 bases and J 7 bases, with 9 bases left between them. This CDR3 has 13 amino acids. The germline V gene has CDR1 LNHNV and CDR2 YYDKDF (reference sequence). DNA of the CDR3: TGTGCCACCAGCAGAGATCAGGCCCGTGGCTACACCTTC. This gives the protein CATSRDQARGYTF.

The CDR3 region is CASSFGGTDLFEQYF. The CDR3 DNA sequence: TGTGCCAGCAGTTTTGGCGGGACAGACCTGTTTGAGCAGTACTTC. The chain has TRBV28 and TRBJ2-7, with TRBD1 as a possible D gene (7 bases). Germline CDR1 reads MDHEN; CDR2 reads SYDVKM. The CDR3 runs to 15 residues. With 3 bases removed from V and 7 bases from J, the gap between germline ends came to 19 bases.

V gene TRBV12-5 combines with J gene TRBJ1-5; a weak D match, TRBD1 (5 bases). V was shortened by 3 bases and J by 1 base, with 19 bases between the two germline ends. There are 18 residues in the CDR3. CDR1 and CDR2 (germline): LGHNT, FRNRAP. CDR3 nucleotide sequence: TGTGCTAGTGGTTTTGATACGCGTGTGGGGGGGAGCAATCAGCCCCAGCATTTT. This translates into CASGFDTRVGGSNQPQHF.

The chain links TRBV18 to TRBJ1-1, with TRBD1 as a possible D gene (5 bases). The CDR3 covers 18 residues. The V and J ends lost 4 bases and 0 bases respectively, with 21 bases between them. Germline lookup yields CDR1 KGHSH and CDR2 LQKENI. This chain's CDR3 is CASSLVHTVGGMNTEAFF. The CDR3 DNA reads TGTGCCAGCTCACTCGTGCACACGGTTGGGGGGATGAACACTGAAGCTTTCTTT. Based on the CDR3 plus reference TRBV18 and TRBJ1-1, the full variable domain is NAGVMQNPRHLVRRRGQEARLRCSPMKGHSHVYWYRQLPEEGLKFMVYLQKENIIDESGMPKERFSAEFPKEGPSILRIQQVVRGDSAAYFCASSLVHTVGGMNTEAFFGQGTRLTVV.

This clone was counted once. This rearrangement joins TRBV3-1 (or the pseudogene TRBV3-2) to TRBJ2-1, with 13 bases lining up with TRBD2. The CDR3 runs to 15 residues. CDR1 and CDR2 (germline): LGHDT, YNNKEL (reference sequence). The ends lost 4 bases at V and 7 bases at J; junction bases unmatched: 4. The CDR3 loop is CASSPTSGGANEQFF. CDR3 in DNA: TGTGCCAGCAGCCCCACTAGCGGGGGGGCGAATGAGCAGTTCTTC.

The CDR3 DNA reads TGTGCCAGCTCACCACGGGCGGGGCCGGAAGAGACCCAGTACTTC. Translated, it gives CASSPRAGPEETQYF. The chain is built from TRBV18 and TRBJ2-5; perhaps TRBD2 as D (6 bases). The CDR3 totals 15 residues. The V end lost 1 base, the J end lost 3 bases, and 12 bases lay between the germline ends. CDR1 and CDR2 from the germline V gene are KGHSH and LQKENI.

The chain links TRBV3-1 (or the pseudogene TRBV3-2) to TRBJ1-6, with TRBD1 identical over 8 bases. Germline loops: CDR1 LGHDT, CDR2 YNNKEL (reference sequence). This CDR3 region has 16 residues. V lost 1 base to trimming and J lost 10 bases; unmatched junction nucleotides: 9. In DNA, the CDR3 is TGTGCCAGCAGCCAAGCCGGGACAGGATTCTTATCACCCCTCCACTTT. Residues: CASSQAGTGFLSPLHF.

The V gene is TRBV6-5, the J gene TRBJ2-7; 7 bases match TRBD1. The CDR3 is 15 residues long. Germline V CDR1 and CDR2: MNHEY, SVGAGI. V gave up 5 bases and J gave up 4 bases; unmatched junction bases: 11. The CDR3 loop is CASSRPGTASYEQYF. The CDR3 DNA follows: TGTGCCAGCAGTAGACCCGGGACAGCGAGTTACGAGCAGTACTTC.

The J gene is TRBJ2-7, the V gene TRBV5-1; no clear D. Trimming removed 0 bases from V and 3 bases from J, with 13 bases in between. The germline V gene has CDR1 SGHRS and CDR2 YFSETQ. The CDR3 sequence is 15 residues long. The CDR3 loop is CASSLGGLTDYEQYF. DNA for the CDR3: TGCGCCAGCAGCTTGGGGGGTCTTACCGACTACGAGCAGTACTTC.

This chain links TRBV2 with TRBJ1-3; D uncertain. The CDR3 extends over 14 amino acids. V was trimmed by 4 bases and J by 0 bases, leaving 7 bases between them. CDR1 is SNHLY, CDR2 FYNNEI, per germline. The CDR3 region has the DNA TGTGCCAGCAGTGCGGTTATCTCTGGAAACACCATATATTTT. This gives the protein CASSAVISGNTIYF. Full variable domain (rest looked up from reference TRBV2 and TRBJ1-3): EPEVTQTPSHQVTQMGQEVILRCVPISNHLYFYWYRQILGQKVEFLVSFYNNEISEKSEIFDDQFSVERPDGSNFTLKIRSTKLEDSAMYFCASSAVISGNTIYFGEGSWLTVV.

J is TRBJ2-5 and V is TRBV12-3 or TRBV12-4; no clear D gene. The CDR3 loop spans 13 amino acids. With 2 bases removed from V and 5 bases from J, the gap between germline ends came to 9 bases. CDR3 in DNA: TGTGCCAGCAGTTTATCACCCGGGGAGACCCAGTACTTC. It yields the protein CASSLSPGETQYF.

In DNA, the CDR3 is TGTGCCAGCAGCTTAGTGGGCAGGGGTTACGAGCAGTACTTC. Its protein is CASSLVGRGYEQYF. The rearrangement joins TRBV11-2 to TRBJ2-7; D possibly corresponds to TRBD1 (6 bases). V lost 1 base and J lost 4, with 11 bases in between. The CDR3 totals 14 residues. The germline V gene has CDR1 SGHAT and CDR2 FQNNGV. The entire variable domain, with the rest obtained from reference TRBV11-2 and TRBJ2-7, is as follows: EAGVAQSPRYKIIEKRQSVAFWCNPISGHATLYWYQQILGQGPKLLIQFQNNGVVDDSQLPKDRFSAERLKGVDSTLKIQPAKLEDSAVYLCASSLVGRGYEQYFGPGTRLTVT.

For this clone: The same CDR3 can be traced to other DNA sequences in this sample. The V and J genes are TRBV7-2 and TRBJ1-5, with D perhaps TRBD1 (5 bases). This CDR3 has 13 amino acids. The V gene's germline CDR1 is SGHTA and CDR2 FQGNSA. The V end lost 2 bases, the J end lost 6 bases, and 8 bases lay between the germline ends. DNA for the CDR3: TGTGCCAGCAGCTTATCTGGGGGTCAGCCCCAGCATTTT. Its protein product is CASSLSGGQPQHF. Full variable domain (rest looked up from reference TRBV7-2 and TRBJ1-5): GAGVSQSPSNKVTEKGKDVELRCDPISGHTALYWYRQSLGQGLEFLIYFQGNSAPDKSGLPSDRFSAERTGGSVSTLTIQRTQQEDSAVYLCASSLSGGQPQHFGDGTRLSIL.

J is TRBJ1-6 and V is TRBV5-1; 10 nucleotides line up with TRBD1. The CDR3 loop spans 15 amino acids. The V gene's germline CDR1 is SGHRS and CDR2 YFSETQ. The V segment lost 3 bases and the J segment 7 bases; nucleotides outside the gene matches: 4. CDR3 sequence: CASSSGQGGNSPLHF. The DNA of the CDR3 is TGCGCCAGCAGCTCCGGACAGGGGGGGAATTCACCCCTCCACTTT.

CDR3 DNA sequence: TGTGCCAGCAGCTTAGACTCTGGGGAAGGCGTCTACGAGCAGTACTTC. This sequence encodes CASSLDSGEGVYEQYF. The V call is TRBV7-9, the J call TRBJ2-7; D unresolved. The CDR3 has 16 residues. Germline V gene sequence: CDR1 SEHNR, CDR2 FQNEAQ (reference sequence). The V and J ends lost 1 base and 3 bases respectively, with 16 bases between them.

The chain has TRBV12-5 and TRBJ1-1; D not resolved. The length of the CDR3 is 14 residues. Germline V gene lookup returns CDR1 LGHNT and CDR2 FRNRAP. V lost 4 bases and J lost 0, with 9 bases in between. The CDR3 bases are TGTGCTAGTGGTTATCTCCAGATGAACACTGAAGCTTTCTTT. This sequence encodes CASGYLQMNTEAFF.

V gene TRBV29-1 combines with J gene TRBJ2-7, with D possibly being TRBD1 or TRBD2 (5 bases each). The CDR3 has 14 amino acids. V gave up 6 bases and J gave up 3 bases, with 18 bases separating them. Germline CDR1 is SQVTM and CDR2 is ANQGSEA. The CDR3 nucleotides read TGCAGCGTGGGGGTGTCTGGGTGGGGCTACGAGCAGTACTTC. Translated, it gives CSVGVSGWGYEQYF.

This clone was found many times. The sample contains more than one DNA sequence encoding this CDR3. The chain links TRBV7-9 to TRBJ2-1; D gene uncertain. V was pared by 4 bases and J by 8 bases, with 9 bases between. This CDR3 has 12 residues. In germline, CDR1 is SEHNR, CDR2 FQNEAQ (reference sequence). The CDR3 reads CASSSGRDEQFF. The CDR3 DNA follows: TGTGCCAGCAGCTCCGGACGCGATGAGCAGTTCTTC.

The rearrangement uses TRBV6-1 and TRBJ1-4, with D unresolved. Germline V gene data show CDR1 as MNHNS and CDR2 as SASEGT. V lost 2 bases, J lost 7 bases, and 14 bases lay in between. The CDR3 runs 15 residues. For the CDR3, the DNA is TGTGCCAGCAGTGAACAGCCGGCAGGAGGTGAAAAACTGTTTTTT. Its protein product is CASSEQPAGGEKLFF.

The chain employs TRBV28 and TRBJ2-1; TRBD1 aligns across 11 bases. In germline, CDR1 is MDHEN, CDR2 SYDVKM. The CDR3 is made up of 15 amino acids. The V and J ends lost 6 bases and 7 bases, in that order; junction bases with no gene match: 8. The CDR3 coding sequence is TGTGCCAGCAGAGCGGCCGGGACAGGGGGGAATGAGCAGTTCTTC. Translated, it gives CASRAAGTGGNEQFF.

In its sample, this clone was seen once. The chain carries TRBV5-6 and TRBJ2-7; the D gene is possibly TRBD2 (5 bases). Germline values: CDR1 SGHDT, CDR2 YYEEEE. V lost 3 bases, J lost 0 bases, and 13 bases lay in between. The CDR3 sequence is 15 residues long. CDR3 nucleotide sequence: TGTGCCAGCAGCTACTCCCCGGGGAGCTCCTACGAGCAGTACTTC. Translation: CASSYSPGSSYEQYF.

The gene calls are TRBV7-9 and TRBJ1-1; 9 bases align to TRBD1. The CDR3 loop spans 13 amino acids. The V gene end was trimmed by 6 bases and the J gene end by 4 bases; junction bases not matched to a gene: 3. Germline lookup yields CDR1 SEHNR and CDR2 FQNEAQ (reference sequence). CDR3 nucleotide sequence: TGTGCCAGCAGAACAGGGGGCCCCACTGAAGCTTTCTTT. It specifies CASRTGGPTEAFF.

The chain carries TRBV5-4 and TRBJ1-6; no definite D call. Trimming took 0 bases from V and 2 from J, leaving 6 bases between them. The CDR3 totals 15 residues. The V gene's germline CDR1 is SGHNT and CDR2 YYREEE (reference sequence). CDR3 amino acids: CASSLDATYNSPLHF. The CDR3 nucleotides are TGTGCCAGCAGCTTGGATGCCACCTATAATTCACCCCTCCACTTT.